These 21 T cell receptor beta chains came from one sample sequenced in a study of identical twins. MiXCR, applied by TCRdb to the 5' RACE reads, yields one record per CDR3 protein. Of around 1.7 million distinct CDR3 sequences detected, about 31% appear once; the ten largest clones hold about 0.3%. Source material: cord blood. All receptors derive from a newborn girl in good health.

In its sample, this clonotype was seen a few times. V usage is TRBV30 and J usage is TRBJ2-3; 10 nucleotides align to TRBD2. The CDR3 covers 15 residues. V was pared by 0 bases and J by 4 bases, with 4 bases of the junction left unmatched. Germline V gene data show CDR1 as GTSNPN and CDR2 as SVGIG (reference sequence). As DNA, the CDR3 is TGTGCCTGGAGTGTACTGGGGACTAGCGCAGATACGCAGTATTTT. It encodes CAWSVLGTSADTQYF.

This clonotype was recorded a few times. The CDR3 nucleotides are TGTGCCAGCAGTTGGGGGCCCCAGGCTAACATTCAGTACTTC. Translating it yields CASSWGPQANIQYF. The chain employs TRBV28 and TRBJ2-4; the D gene is possibly TRBD1 (6 bases). The CDR3 runs to 14 residues. V gave up 4 bases and J gave up 7 bases, with 14 bases separating them. The germline CDR1 and CDR2 sequences are MDHEN and SYDVKM. The full variable domain, completed using reference TRBV28 and TRBJ2-4, is DVKVTQSSRYLVKRTGEKVFLECVQDMDHENMFWYRQDPGLGLRLIYFSYDVKMKEKGDIPEGYSVSREKKERFSLILESASTNQTSMYLCASSWGPQANIQYFGAGTRLSVL.

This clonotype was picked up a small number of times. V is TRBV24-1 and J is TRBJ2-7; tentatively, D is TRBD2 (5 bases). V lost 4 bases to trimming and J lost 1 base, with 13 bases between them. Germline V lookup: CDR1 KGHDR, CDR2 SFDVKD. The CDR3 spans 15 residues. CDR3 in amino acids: CATSDPERVSYEQYF. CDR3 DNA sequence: TGTGCCACCAGTGACCCCGAGAGGGTGTCCTACGAGCAGTACTTC.

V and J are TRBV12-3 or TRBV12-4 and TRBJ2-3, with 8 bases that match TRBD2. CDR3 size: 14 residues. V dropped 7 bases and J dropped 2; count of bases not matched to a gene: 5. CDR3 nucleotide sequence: TGTGCCAGCACCGTACTAGCGGTCACAGATACGCAGTATTTT. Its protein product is CASTVLAVTDTQYF.

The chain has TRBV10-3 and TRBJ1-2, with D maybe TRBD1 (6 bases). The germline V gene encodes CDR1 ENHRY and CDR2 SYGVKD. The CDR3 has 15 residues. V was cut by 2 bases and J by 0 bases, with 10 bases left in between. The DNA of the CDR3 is TGTGCCATCAGTGAGCACAGGGTGACTAACTATGGCTACACCTTC. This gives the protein CAISEHRVTNYGYTF.

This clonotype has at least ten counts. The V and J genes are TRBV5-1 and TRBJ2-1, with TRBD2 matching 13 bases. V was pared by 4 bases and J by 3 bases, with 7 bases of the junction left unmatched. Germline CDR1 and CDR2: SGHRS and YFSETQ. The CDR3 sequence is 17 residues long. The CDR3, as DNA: TGCGCCAGCAGCCCAGGACTAGCGGGAGCCTACTACAATGAGCAGTTCTTC. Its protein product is CASSPGLAGAYYNEQFF. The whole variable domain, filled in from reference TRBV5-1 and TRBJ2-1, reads KAGVTQTPRYLIKTRGQQVTLSCSPISGHRSVSWYQQTPGQGLQFLFEYFSETQRNKGNFPGRFSGRQFSNSRSEMNVSTLELGDSALYLCASSPGLAGAYYNEQFFGPGTRLTVL.

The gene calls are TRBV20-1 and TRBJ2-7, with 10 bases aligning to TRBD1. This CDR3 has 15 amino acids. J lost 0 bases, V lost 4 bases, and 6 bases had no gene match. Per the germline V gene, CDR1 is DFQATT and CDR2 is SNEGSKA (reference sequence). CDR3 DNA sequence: TGCAGTGCTACTCACCGGGACAGGGGCTCCTACGAGCAGTACTTC. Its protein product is CSATHRDRGSYEQYF.

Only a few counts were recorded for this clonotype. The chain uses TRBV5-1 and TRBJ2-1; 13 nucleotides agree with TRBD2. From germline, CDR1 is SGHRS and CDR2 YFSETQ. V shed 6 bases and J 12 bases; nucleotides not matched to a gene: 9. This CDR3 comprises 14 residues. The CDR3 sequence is CASTPGTSGMRQFF. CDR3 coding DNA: TGCGCCAGCACACCAGGGACTAGCGGGATGAGGCAGTTCTTC.

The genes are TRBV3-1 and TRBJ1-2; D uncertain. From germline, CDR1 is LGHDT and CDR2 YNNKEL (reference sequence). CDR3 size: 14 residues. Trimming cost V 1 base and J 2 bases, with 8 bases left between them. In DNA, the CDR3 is TGTGCCAGCAGCCAAGGGATTGGGAACTATGGCTACACCTTC. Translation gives CASSQGIGNYGYTF. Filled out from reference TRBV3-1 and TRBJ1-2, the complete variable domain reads DTAVSQTPKYLVTQMGNDKSIKCEQNLGHDTMYWYKQDSKKFLKIMFSYNNKELIINETVPNRFSPKSPDKAHLNLHINSLELGDSAVYFCASSQGIGNYGYTFGSGTRLTVV.

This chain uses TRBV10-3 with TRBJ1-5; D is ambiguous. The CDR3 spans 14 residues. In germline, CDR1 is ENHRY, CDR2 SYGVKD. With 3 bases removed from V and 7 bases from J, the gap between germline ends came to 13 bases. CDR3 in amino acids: CAISDGKVLQPQHF. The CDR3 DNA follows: TGTGCCATCAGTGACGGCAAGGTCTTGCAGCCCCAGCATTTT.

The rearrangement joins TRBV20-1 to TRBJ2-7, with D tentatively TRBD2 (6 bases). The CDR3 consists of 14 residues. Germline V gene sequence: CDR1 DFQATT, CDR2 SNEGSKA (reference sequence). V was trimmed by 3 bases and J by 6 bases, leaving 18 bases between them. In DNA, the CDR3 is TGCAGTGCTAGGCGGGACGGTCGGTTGAGCGAGCAGTACTTC. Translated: CSARRDGRLSEQYF.

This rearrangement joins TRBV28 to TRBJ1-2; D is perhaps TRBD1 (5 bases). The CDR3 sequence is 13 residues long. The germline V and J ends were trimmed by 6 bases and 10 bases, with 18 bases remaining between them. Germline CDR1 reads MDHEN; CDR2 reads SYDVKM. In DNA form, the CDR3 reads TGTGCCAGCAGGGAAGACAGCGCGAATGACTACACCTTC. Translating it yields CASREDSANDYTF.

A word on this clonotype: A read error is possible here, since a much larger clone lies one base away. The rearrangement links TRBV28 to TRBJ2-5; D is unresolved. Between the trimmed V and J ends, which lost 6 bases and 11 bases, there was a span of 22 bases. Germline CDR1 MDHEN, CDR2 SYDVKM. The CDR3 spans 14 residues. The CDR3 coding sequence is TGTGCCAGCAGGCCCGGTCCACCCTACAATGAGCAGTACTTC. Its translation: CASRPGPPYNEQYF.

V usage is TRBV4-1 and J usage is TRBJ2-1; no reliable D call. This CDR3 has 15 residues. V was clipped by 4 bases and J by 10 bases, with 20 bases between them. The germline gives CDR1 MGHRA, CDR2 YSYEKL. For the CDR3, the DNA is TGCGCCAGCAGCCCGTCAATATTGTTCTCCTACGAGCAGTTCTTC. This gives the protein CASSPSILFSYEQFF.

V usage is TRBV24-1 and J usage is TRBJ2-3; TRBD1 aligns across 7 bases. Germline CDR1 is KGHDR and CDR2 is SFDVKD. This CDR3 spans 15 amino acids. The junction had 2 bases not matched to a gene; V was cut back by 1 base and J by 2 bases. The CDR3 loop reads CATSDFTGATDTQYF. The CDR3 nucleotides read TGTGCCACCAGTGATTTCACAGGGGCCACAGATACGCAGTATTTT.

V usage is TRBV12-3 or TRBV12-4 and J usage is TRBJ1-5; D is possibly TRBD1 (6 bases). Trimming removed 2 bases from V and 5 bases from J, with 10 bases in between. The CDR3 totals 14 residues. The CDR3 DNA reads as TGTGCCAGCAGTTTATACGGGGGCGATCAGCCCCAGCATTTT. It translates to CASSLYGGDQPQHF.

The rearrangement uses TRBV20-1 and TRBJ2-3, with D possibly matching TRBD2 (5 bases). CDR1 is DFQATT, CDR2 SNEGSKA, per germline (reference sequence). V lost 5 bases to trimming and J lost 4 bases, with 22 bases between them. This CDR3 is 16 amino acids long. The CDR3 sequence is CSAGPAGAPRADTQYF. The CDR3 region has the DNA TGCAGTGCTGGACCGGCGGGTGCCCCGAGGGCAGATACGCAGTATTTT.

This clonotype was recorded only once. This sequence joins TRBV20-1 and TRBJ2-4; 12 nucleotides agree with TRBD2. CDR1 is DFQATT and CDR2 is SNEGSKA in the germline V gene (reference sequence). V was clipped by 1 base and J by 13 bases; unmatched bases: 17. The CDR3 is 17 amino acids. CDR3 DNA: TGCAGTGCTAGAGGGTCTAGCGGGAGGGCCCTCTACAATGAGCAGTACTTC. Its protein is CSARGSSGRALYNEQYF.

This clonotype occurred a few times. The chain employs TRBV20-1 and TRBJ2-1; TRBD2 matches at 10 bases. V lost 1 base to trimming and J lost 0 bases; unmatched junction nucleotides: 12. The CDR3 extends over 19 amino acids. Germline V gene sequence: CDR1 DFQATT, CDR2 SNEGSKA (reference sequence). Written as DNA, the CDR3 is TGCAGTGCTAGAGTGCCCAGCGGGAGGGCCTACAGCTCCTACAATGAGCAGTTCTTC. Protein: CSARVPSGRAYSSYNEQFF.

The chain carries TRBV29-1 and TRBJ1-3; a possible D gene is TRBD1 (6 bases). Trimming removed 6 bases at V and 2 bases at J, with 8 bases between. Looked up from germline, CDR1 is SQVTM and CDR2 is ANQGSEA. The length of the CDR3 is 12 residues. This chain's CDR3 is CSVQGTGNTIYF. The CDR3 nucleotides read TGCAGCGTACAGGGAACTGGAAACACCATATATTTT.

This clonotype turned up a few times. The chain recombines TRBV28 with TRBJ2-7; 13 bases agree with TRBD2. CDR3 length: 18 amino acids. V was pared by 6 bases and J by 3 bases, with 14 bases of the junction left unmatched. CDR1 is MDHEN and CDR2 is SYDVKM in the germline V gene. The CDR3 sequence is CASRSRVGGLAGHYEQYF. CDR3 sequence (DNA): TGTGCCAGCAGGTCAAGGGTAGGGGGACTAGCGGGACACTACGAGCAGTACTTC.